These 10 T cell receptor beta chains came from one sample sequenced in a study of blood T cell repertoires in COVID-19. Clones were read by immunoSEQ multiplex PCR, and TCRdb kept only the in-frame ones, dropping some. The table has some 180,000 clones, roughly 80% seen once. Specimen: peripheral blood. The receptors stem from a woman aged 80 or over with COVID-19, enrolled during active disease.

The rearrangement joins TRBV10-3 to TRBJ2-3, with 8 bases that match TRBD1. The CDR3 loop spans 13 amino acids. V dropped 8 bases and J dropped 1; count of bases not matched to a gene: 2. Germline CDR1 and CDR2: ENHRY and SYGVKD. For the CDR3, the DNA is TGTGCCATCGCGGACAGGGGCACAGATACGCAGTATTTT. This translates into CAIADRGTDTQYF.

The chain has TRBV5-6 and TRBJ2-1, with D perhaps matching TRBD2 (5 bases). This CDR3 has 12 amino acids. V lost 4 bases and J 12 bases, leaving 14 bases between the germline ends. Germline V gives CDR1 SGHDT, CDR2 YYEEEE. This CDR3 reads CASSVDSSGQFF. CDR3 bases: TGTGCCAGCAGCGTGGACTCTTCTGGGCAGTTCTTC.

The rearrangement links TRBV6-5 to TRBJ2-2; D is unresolved. CDR3 size: 13 residues. Trimming took off 6 bases at V and 6 bases at J, with 11 bases between the two ends. Germline loops: CDR1 MNHEY, CDR2 SVGAGI. CDR3 nucleotide sequence: TGTGCCAGCAGCCCGAGACAAGCCGGGGAGCTGTTTTTT. It is translated as CASSPRQAGELFF.

The genes are TRBV6-2 or TRBV6-3 and TRBJ2-1; TRBD2 might be the D (6 bases). V was shortened by 4 bases and J by 6 bases, with 13 bases between the two germline ends. Germline assignment: CDR1 MNHEY and CDR2 SVGEGT. This CDR3 is built from 14 residues. CDR3 loop: CASSWEWEVNEQFF. The CDR3 bases are TGTGCCAGCAGTTGGGAGTGGGAGGTCAATGAGCAGTTCTTC.

This sequence joins TRBV28 and TRBJ1-5; D perhaps matches TRBD1 (6 bases). V lost 7 bases to trimming and J lost 3 bases, with 16 bases between them. Germline assignment: CDR1 MDHEN and CDR2 SYDVKM. The CDR3 totals 15 residues. The CDR3 loop is CASTKRGGLNQPQHF. The CDR3, as DNA: TGTGCCAGCACGAAGAGAGGGGGTCTCAATCAGCCCCAGCATTTT.

The chain has TRBV24-1 and TRBJ1-2, with 8 bases identical to TRBD1. Germline loops: CDR1 KGHDR, CDR2 SFDVKD. V was clipped by 3 bases and J by 3 bases; unmatched bases: 5. This CDR3 comprises 15 residues. The DNA for the CDR3 is TGTGCCACCAGTGATCCCGACAGGGGACACTATGGCTACACCTTC. This sequence encodes CATSDPDRGHYGYTF.

V is TRBV7-9 and J is TRBJ1-1; 9 bases are shared with TRBD1. CDR1 and CDR2 from the germline V gene are SEHNR and FQNEAQ (reference sequence). The CDR3 has 16 residues. The V and J ends lost 4 bases and 5 bases, in that order; junction bases with no gene match: 11. CDR3 in DNA: TGTGCCAGCAGCTACGAACCGGGACAGGGTAAGACTGAAGCTTTCTTT. This gives the protein CASSYEPGQGKTEAFF.

This clone was found a few times. The V gene is TRBV6-5, the J gene TRBJ2-1; the D gene is possibly TRBD1 (5 bases). CDR1 and CDR2 from the germline V gene are MNHEY and SVGAGI. V lost 6 bases, J lost 5 bases, and 11 bases lay in between. CDR3 size: 13 residues. The CDR3 DNA sequence: TGTGCCAGCAGGAAAACAGGTGACAATGAGCAGTTCTTC. Its protein product is CASRKTGDNEQFF.

This chain uses TRBV7-2 with TRBJ2-7, with 16 nucleotides matching TRBD2. The germline CDR1 and CDR2 sequences are SGHTA and FQGNSA. The CDR3 is made up of 18 amino acids. V lost 5 bases, J lost 2 bases, and 9 bases stayed unmatched. In DNA form, the CDR3 reads TGTGCCAGCAGCAGTAGTCCCGGGACTAGCGGGGGGGCCTACGAGCAGTACTTC. This translates into CASSSSPGTSGGAYEQYF. The whole variable domain, remainder taken from reference TRBV7-2 and TRBJ2-7, is GAGVSQSPSNKVTEKGKDVELRCDPISGHTALYWYRQSLGQGLEFLIYFQGNSAPDKSGLPSDRFSAERTGGSVSTLTIQRTQQEDSAVYLCASSSSPGTSGGAYEQYFGPGTRLTVT.

This rearrangement joins TRBV5-5 to TRBJ2-7, with D possibly being TRBD1 (6 bases). From germline, CDR1 is SGHKS and CDR2 YYEKEE (reference sequence). Deletions cut 2 bases from V and 4 bases from J, with 16 bases between. The CDR3 extends over 15 amino acids. CDR3 in amino acids: CASSFFAGESYEQYF. As DNA, the CDR3 is TGTGCCAGCAGCTTCTTCGCAGGGGAATCTTACGAGCAGTACTTC.